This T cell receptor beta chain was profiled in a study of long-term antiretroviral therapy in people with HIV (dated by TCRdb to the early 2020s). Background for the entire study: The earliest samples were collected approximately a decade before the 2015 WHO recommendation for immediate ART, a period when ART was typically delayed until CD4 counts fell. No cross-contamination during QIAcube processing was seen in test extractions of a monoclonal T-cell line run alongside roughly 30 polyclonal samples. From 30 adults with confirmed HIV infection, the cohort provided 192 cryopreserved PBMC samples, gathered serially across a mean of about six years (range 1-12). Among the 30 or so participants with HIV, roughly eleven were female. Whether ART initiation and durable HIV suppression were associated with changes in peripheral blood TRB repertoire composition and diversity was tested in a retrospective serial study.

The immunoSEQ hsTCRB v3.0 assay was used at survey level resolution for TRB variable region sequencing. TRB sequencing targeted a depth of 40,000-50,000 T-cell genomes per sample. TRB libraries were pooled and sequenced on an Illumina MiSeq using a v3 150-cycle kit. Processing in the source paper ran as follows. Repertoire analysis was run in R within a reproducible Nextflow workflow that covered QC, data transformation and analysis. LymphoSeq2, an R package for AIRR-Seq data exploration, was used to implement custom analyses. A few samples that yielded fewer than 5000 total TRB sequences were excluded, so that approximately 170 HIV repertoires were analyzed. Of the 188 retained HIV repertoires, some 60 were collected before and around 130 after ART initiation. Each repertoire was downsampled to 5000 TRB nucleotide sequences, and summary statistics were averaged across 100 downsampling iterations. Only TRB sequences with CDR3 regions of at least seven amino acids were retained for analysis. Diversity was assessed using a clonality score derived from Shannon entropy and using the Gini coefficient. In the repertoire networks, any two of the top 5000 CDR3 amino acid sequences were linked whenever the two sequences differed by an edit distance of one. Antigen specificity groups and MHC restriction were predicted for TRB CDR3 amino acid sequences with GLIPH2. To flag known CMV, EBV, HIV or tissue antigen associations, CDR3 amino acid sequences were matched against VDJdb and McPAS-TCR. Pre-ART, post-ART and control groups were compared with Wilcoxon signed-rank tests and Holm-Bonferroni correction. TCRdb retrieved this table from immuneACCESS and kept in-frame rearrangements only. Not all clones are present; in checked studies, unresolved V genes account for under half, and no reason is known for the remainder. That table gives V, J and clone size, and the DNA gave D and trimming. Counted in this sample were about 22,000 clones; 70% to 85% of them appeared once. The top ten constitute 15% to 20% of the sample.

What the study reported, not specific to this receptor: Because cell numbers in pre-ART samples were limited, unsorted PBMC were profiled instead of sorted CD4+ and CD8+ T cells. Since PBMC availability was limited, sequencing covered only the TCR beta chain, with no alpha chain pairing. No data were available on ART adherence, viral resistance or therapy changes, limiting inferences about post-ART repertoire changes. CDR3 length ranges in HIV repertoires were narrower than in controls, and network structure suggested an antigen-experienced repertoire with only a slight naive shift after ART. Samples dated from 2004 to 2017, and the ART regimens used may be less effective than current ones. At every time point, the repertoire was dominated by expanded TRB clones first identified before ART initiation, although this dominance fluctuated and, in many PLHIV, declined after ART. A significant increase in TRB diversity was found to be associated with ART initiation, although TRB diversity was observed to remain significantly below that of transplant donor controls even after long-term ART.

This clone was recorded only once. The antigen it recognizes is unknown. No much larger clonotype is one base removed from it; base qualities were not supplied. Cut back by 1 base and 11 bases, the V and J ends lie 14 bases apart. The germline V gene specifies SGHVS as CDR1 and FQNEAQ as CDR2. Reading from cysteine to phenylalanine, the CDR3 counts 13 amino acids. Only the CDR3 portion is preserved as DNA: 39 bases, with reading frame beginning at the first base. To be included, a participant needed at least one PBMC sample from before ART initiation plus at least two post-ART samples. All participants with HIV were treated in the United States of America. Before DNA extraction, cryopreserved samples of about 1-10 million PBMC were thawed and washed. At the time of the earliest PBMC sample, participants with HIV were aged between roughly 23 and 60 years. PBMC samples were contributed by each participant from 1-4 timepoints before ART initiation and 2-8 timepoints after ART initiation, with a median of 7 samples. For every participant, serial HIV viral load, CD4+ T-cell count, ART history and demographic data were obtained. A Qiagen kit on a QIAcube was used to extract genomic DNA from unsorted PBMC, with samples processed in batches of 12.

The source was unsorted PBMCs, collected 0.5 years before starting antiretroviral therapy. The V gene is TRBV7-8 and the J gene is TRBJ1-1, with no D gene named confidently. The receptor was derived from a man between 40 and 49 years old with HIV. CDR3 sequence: CASSLGVGIEAFF. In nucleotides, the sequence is TGTGCCAGCAGCTTAGGTGTAGGGATAGAGGCTTTCTTT.